What follows are 21 T cell receptor beta chains derived from one specimen sequenced in a study of blood T cell repertoires in COVID-19. Some clones are missing from TCRdb's copy, which holds only in-frame ones; the method was immunoSEQ multiplex PCR. This table has around 230,000 clones, more than 80% appearing once. Sequencing input: peripheral blood. All receptors come from a young man who had recovered from COVID-19.

The chain employs TRBV4-3 and TRBJ2-1; D unresolved. The CDR3 has 14 residues. The germline CDR1 and CDR2 sequences are LGHNA and YSLEER. V was cut by 0 bases and J by 4 bases, with 7 bases left in between. CDR3 nucleotide sequence: TGCGCCAGCAGCCAAGATTTAGCTTACAATGAGCAGTTCTTC. This codes for CASSQDLAYNEQFF.

The rearrangement joins TRBV6-2 or TRBV6-3 to TRBJ2-3; 8 nucleotides line up with TRBD1. Germline lookup yields CDR1 MNHEY and CDR2 SVGEGT. The CDR3 is 18 amino acids. Unmatched junction bases numbered 15, after V lost 4 bases and J lost 3 bases. CDR3 sequence reads: CASSSHFLRGRRTDTQYF. The CDR3 DNA follows: TGTGCCAGCAGTTCCCACTTCCTCAGGGGGCGCAGGACAGATACGCAGTATTTT.

This clone was observed a single time. The V call is TRBV6-6, the J call TRBJ1-2; D may be TRBD1 (6 bases). Germline CDR1 MNHNY, CDR2 SVGAGI (reference sequence). V shed 11 bases and J shed 4 bases, with 20 bases lying between them. CDR3 size: 14 residues. CDR3 amino acids: CASHRDTSPYGYTF. Here the CDR3 DNA reads TGTGCCTCCCACCGGGACACCTCCCCCTATGGCTACACCTTC.

The chain recombines TRBV29-1 with TRBJ2-3, with TRBD2 identical over 8 bases. With V trimmed by 0 bases and J by 8 bases, 7 bases remained unmatched. Per germline, CDR1 SQVTM and CDR2 ANQGSEA. The CDR3 length is 14 residues. CDR3 region: CSVEDHGAGGTQYF. The CDR3 nucleotides are TGCAGCGTTGAAGATCACGGGGCGGGGGGTACGCAGTATTTT.

CDR3 coding DNA: TGCGCCAGCAGCTTAGGGGTCAGCTCCTACAATGAGCAGTTCTTC. Translation gives CASSLGVSSYNEQFF. The genes are TRBV5-1 and TRBJ2-1, with D possibly TRBD1 on 5 matching bases. In germline, CDR1 is SGHRS, CDR2 YFSETQ. This CDR3 region has 15 residues. The V end lost 2 bases, the J end lost 0 bases, and 9 bases lay between the germline ends.

About this clone: In the same sample, other DNA sequences code for this CDR3. V gene TRBV4-3 combines with J gene TRBJ1-1; D gene ambiguous. Germline assignment: CDR1 LGHNA and CDR2 YSLEER. Trimming took 1 base from V and 2 from J, leaving 8 bases between them. CDR3 length: 14 residues. CDR3 sequence (DNA): TGCGCCAGCAGCCAAGTAACAGATAACACTGAAGCTTTCTTT. As protein: CASSQVTDNTEAFF.

The genes are TRBV3-1 (or the pseudogene TRBV3-2) and TRBJ2-3; 7 bases agree with TRBD2. With V trimmed by 0 bases and J by 1 base, 1 base remained unmatched. Germline CDR1 is LGHDT and CDR2 is YNNKEL (reference sequence). The CDR3 length is 15 residues. The CDR3 nucleotides are TGTGCCAGCAGCCAAGAAGCGGGGCGCACAGATACGCAGTATTTT. Encoded protein: CASSQEAGRTDTQYF.

The chain uses TRBV7-9 and TRBJ2-3; possible D gene TRBD1, 6 bases. Trimming shortened V by 3 bases and J by 5 bases, and 12 bases separated the two germline ends. From germline, CDR1 is SEHNR and CDR2 FQNEAQ (reference sequence). This CDR3 is 14 amino acids long. The CDR3 nucleotides are TGTGCCAGCAGCTTCGGCTTAGGGGGAGATACGCAGTATTTT. Encoded protein: CASSFGLGGDTQYF.

This clone was counted only a few times. The rearrangement uses TRBV5-1 and TRBJ1-6, with D perhaps matching TRBD1 (6 bases). The CDR3 sequence is 16 residues long. Germline values: CDR1 SGHRS, CDR2 YFSETQ. Trimming pared 4 bases from V and 6 bases from J, leaving 17 bases between. CDR3 in DNA: TGCGCCAGCAGCAACGATGTAGGGACAACTAATTCACCCCTCCACTTT. The encoded protein is CASSNDVGTTNSPLHF.

The chain links TRBV29-1 to TRBJ1-4; D is perhaps TRBD1 (5 bases). Per the germline V gene, CDR1 is SQVTM and CDR2 is ANQGSEA. V shed 4 bases and J shed 5 bases, with 11 bases lying between them. CDR3 length: 13 residues. CDR3 region: CSVVRAGNEKLFF. CDR3 nucleotide sequence: TGCAGCGTTGTAAGGGCAGGGAATGAAAAACTGTTTTTT.

The gene calls are TRBV9 and TRBJ1-5, with D uncertain. Germline V gene lookup returns CDR1 SGDLS and CDR2 YYNGEE. The CDR3 length is 13 residues. V was clipped by 3 bases and J by 5 bases, with 9 bases between them. In nucleotides, the CDR3 is TGTGCCAGCAGCGGCCCCACTCATCAGCCCCAGCATTTT. Translated: CASSGPTHQPQHF.

The chain recombines TRBV29-1 with TRBJ2-2; D remains unclear. The CDR3 is 12 residues long. CDR1 is SQVTM, CDR2 ANQGSEA, per germline. Trimming stripped 4 bases from V and 4 bases from J, with 7 bases between. The CDR3 sequence: CSVVSGTGELFF. As DNA, the CDR3 is TGCAGCGTTGTATCGGGCACCGGGGAGCTGTTTTTT.

This clone was seen only once. This chain links TRBV25-1 with TRBJ2-7; unclear D gene. The CDR3 is 13 residues long. Germline V CDR1 and CDR2: MGHDK, SYGVNS. V was pared by 6 bases and J by 2 bases, with 11 bases between. As DNA, the CDR3 is TGTGCCAGCAGGCAAACTGATACCTACGAGCAGTACTTC. Translating it yields CASRQTDTYEQYF.

This rearrangement joins TRBV15 to TRBJ1-5; 8 bases are shared with TRBD1. Trimming at V came to 3 bases and at J to 7 bases, leaving 5 bases not matched to a gene. Germline V gene data show CDR1 as LNHNV and CDR2 as YYDKDF (reference sequence). CDR3 size: 14 residues. The CDR3 is CATSSHGQGQPQHF. The CDR3 coding sequence is TGTGCCACCAGCAGCCACGGACAGGGACAGCCCCAGCATTTT.

CDR3 sequence reads: CASSPTPGSRGTEAFF. The DNA for the CDR3 is TGTGCCAGCTCACCCACTCCCGGGTCCCGAGGCACTGAAGCTTTCTTT. This rearrangement joins TRBV18 to TRBJ1-1, with D unclear. CDR1 is KGHSH and CDR2 is LQKENI in the germline V gene. Trimming cost V 3 bases and J 4 bases, with 18 bases left between them. The CDR3 sequence is 16 residues long.

The sample holds one count of this clone. This CDR3 is CASSQQGASSYGYTF. The CDR3 DNA is TGTGCCAGCAGTCAACAGGGGGCATCCTCCTATGGCTACACCTTC. The chain employs TRBV6-5 and TRBJ1-2, with 9 bases that match TRBD1. Germline assignment: CDR1 MNHEY and CDR2 SVGAGI. This CDR3 region has 15 residues. The ends lost 5 bases at V and 4 bases at J; junction bases unmatched: 8.

Details on this clone: Distinct nucleotide sequences in the sample also encode this CDR3. The chain carries TRBV6-5 and TRBJ2-7; 8 nucleotides align to TRBD1. The ends lost 0 bases at V and 2 bases at J; junction bases unmatched: 3. Germline CDR1 and CDR2: MNHEY and SVGAGI. The CDR3 runs to 15 residues. The CDR3 region is CASSYSGQGPYEQYF. The CDR3 nucleotides are TGTGCCAGCAGTTACTCCGGACAGGGTCCCTACGAGCAGTACTTC.

V usage is TRBV19 and J usage is TRBJ2-1; possible D gene TRBD1, 5 bases. Trimming cost V 3 bases and J 4 bases, with 10 bases left between them. Germline V lookup: CDR1 LNHDA, CDR2 SQIVND (reference sequence). The CDR3 loop spans 14 amino acids. CDR3 DNA: TGTGCCAGTAGTATTTTTGACAGTTACAATGAGCAGTTCTTC. It is translated as CASSIFDSYNEQFF.

J is TRBJ1-1 and V is TRBV18, with D tentatively TRBD1 (5 bases). This CDR3 contains 14 residues. Trimming left V 2 bases short and J 0 bases short, with 7 bases between. CDR1 is KGHSH, CDR2 LQKENI, per germline. The DNA for the CDR3 is TGTGCCAGCTCACCAGACAGTATGAACACTGAAGCTTTCTTT. It is translated as CASSPDSMNTEAFF. Using reference TRBV18 and TRBJ1-1 for the parts outside the CDR3, the full variable domain is NAGVMQNPRHLVRRRGQEARLRCSPMKGHSHVYWYRQLPEEGLKFMVYLQKENIIDESGMPKERFSAEFPKEGPSILRIQQVVRGDSAAYFCASSPDSMNTEAFFGQGTRLTVV.

The chain links TRBV3-1 (or the pseudogene TRBV3-2) to TRBJ1-3; D is undetermined. Between the trimmed V and J ends, which lost 5 bases and 2 bases, there was a span of 10 bases. The length of the CDR3 is 14 residues. CDR1 and CDR2 from the germline V gene are LGHDT and YNNKEL (reference sequence). The CDR3 protein is CASSVGTAGNTIYF. The CDR3, as DNA: TGTGCCAGCAGCGTCGGAACAGCTGGAAACACCATATATTTT.

The chain employs TRBV2 and TRBJ2-1; 12 nucleotides agree with TRBD2. Trimming cost V 10 bases and J 3 bases; bases outside gene matches: 4. This CDR3 is built from 14 residues. Per the germline V gene, CDR1 is SNHLY and CDR2 is FYNNEI. CDR3 DNA sequence: TGTGCCACCAGACTAGCGGGGGACTACAATGAGCAGTTCTTC. As protein: CATRLAGDYNEQFF.